The clone carrying this T cell receptor beta chain was seen at least ten times. MiXCR was run by TCRdb on the RT-PCR reads, yielding one entry per CDR3 protein. The sample lists more than 550,000 distinct CDR3 sequences; 13% to 15% were seen once. Germline-derived CDR1 and CDR2 are SQVTM and ANQGSEA. This CDR3 comprises 15 residues. Unmatched junction bases numbered 8, after V lost 4 bases and J lost 1 base. Sequenced sample: memory CD4+ T cells from blood. The chain carries TRBV29-1 and TRBJ2-5; TRBD1 aligns across 8 bases. The origin of this receptor is a female donor in good health, serving as a healthy control. CDR3 sequence (DNA): TGCAGCGTTGGATATCAGGGGGCGCGCCAAGAGACCCAGTACTTC. Translating it yields CSVGYQGARQETQYF.